Below, 32 T cell receptor beta chains from the same sample are listed, as sequenced in a study of shared clonotypes between healthy human individuals. Sequencing was performed with immunoSEQ multiplex PCR; in TCRdb, only in-frame clones are kept and a portion is missing. Among more than 850,000 clones, about 80% were seen once, and the ten largest hold under 0.6%. The sequencing input was memory CD4+ T cells from PBMCs. Documented subset: CD45RA-negative fraction. The receptors come from a man younger than 30 in good health. Some clones in this sample may be carry-over from other donors' samples.

This chain uses TRBV7-3 with TRBJ1-5; 12 nucleotides match TRBD1. V lost 5 bases to trimming and J lost 5 bases; unmatched junction nucleotides: 13. This CDR3 has 18 residues. Germline CDR1 is SGHTA and CDR2 is FQGTGA. The CDR3 loop is CASSPPHRDRGLYQPQHF. The CDR3, as DNA: TGTGCCAGCAGCCCCCCGCACCGGGACAGGGGGCTGTATCAGCCCCAGCATTTT.

The chain is built from TRBV12-5 and TRBJ1-5; TRBD1 matches 7 bases. V lost 6 bases to trimming and J lost 3 bases; unmatched junction nucleotides: 5. The CDR3 extends over 14 amino acids. Germline CDR1 and CDR2: LGHNT and FRNRAP. The CDR3 DNA follows: TGTGCTAGTGGCCAACAGGGGACCAATCAGCCCCAGCATTTT. It is translated as CASGQQGTNQPQHF. The whole variable domain, remainder taken from reference TRBV12-5 and TRBJ1-5, is DARVTQTPRHKVTEMGQEVTMRCQPILGHNTVFWYRQTMMQGLELLAYFRNRAPLDDSGMPKDRFSAEMPDATLATLKIQPSEPRDSAVYFCASGQQGTNQPQHFGDGTRLSIL.

V usage is TRBV28 and J usage is TRBJ2-7; TRBD2 aligns across 8 bases. Losses at the gene ends were 3 bases for V and 3 bases for J; bases not matched to a gene: 4. The CDR3 consists of 14 residues. The V gene's germline CDR1 is MDHEN and CDR2 SYDVKM. CDR3 residues: CASSFASGGYEQYF. Written as DNA, the CDR3 is TGTGCCAGCAGTTTCGCGAGCGGGGGCTACGAGCAGTACTTC.

The J gene is TRBJ1-1, the V gene TRBV7-2, with D possibly matching TRBD1 (5 bases). In germline, CDR1 is SGHTA, CDR2 FQGNSA. Trimming took off 8 bases at V and 5 bases at J, with 18 bases between the two ends. This CDR3 region has 14 residues. CDR3: CASVQGLMRTEAFF. CDR3 coding DNA: TGTGCCAGCGTGCAGGGTCTCATGAGGACTGAAGCTTTCTTT.

This clone has just one count. The rearrangement links TRBV15 to TRBJ1-4, with unresolved D. Trimming took off 0 bases at V and 7 bases at J, with 9 bases between the two ends. CDR1 and CDR2 (germline): LNHNV, YYDKDF (reference sequence). CDR3 size: 14 residues. This chain's CDR3 is CATSRDHVAEKLFF. The DNA of the CDR3 is TGTGCCACCAGCAGAGATCATGTGGCTGAAAAACTGTTTTTT.

The chain employs TRBV18 and TRBJ2-1, with TRBD1 as a possible D gene (7 bases). CDR1 and CDR2 (germline): KGHSH, LQKENI. V lost 7 bases, J lost 9 bases, and 13 bases lay in between. The CDR3 has 12 amino acids. The CDR3 sequence is CASFQGGGEQFF. CDR3 DNA sequence: TGTGCCAGCTTCCAGGGGGGCGGTGAGCAGTTCTTC.

The chain carries TRBV7-9 and TRBJ2-3; no clear D gene. Germline CDR1 reads SEHNR; CDR2 reads FQNEAQ (reference sequence). Trimming took 4 bases from V and 6 from J, leaving 11 bases between them. CDR3 length: 13 residues. The CDR3 reads CASSSSKVDTQYF. The CDR3, as DNA: TGTGCCAGCAGCTCTTCGAAGGTGGATACGCAGTATTTT.

This chain joins TRBV11-2 and TRBJ2-5; 11 bases agree with TRBD2. The J call may be faulty, since TRBJ2-7 better matches the DNA end. Germline V CDR1 and CDR2: SGHAT, FQNNGV. There are 15 residues in the CDR3. CDR3: CASSFRGLAAYEQYF. DNA for the CDR3: TGTGCCAGCAGCTTCAGGGGACTAGCGGCATACGAGCAGTACTTC.

V is TRBV2 and J is TRBJ2-3; TRBD2 matches at 9 bases. Germline V gene data show CDR1 as SNHLY and CDR2 as FYNNEI. The CDR3 sequence is 15 residues long. Trimming cost V 1 base and J 2 bases; bases outside gene matches: 1. The CDR3 DNA follows: TGTGCCAGCAGTGAAGGACTAGCGGACACAGATACGCAGTATTTT. It encodes CASSEGLADTDTQYF.

V and J are TRBV29-1 and TRBJ2-5; D possibly uses TRBD1 or TRBD2 (6 bases each). The DNA end favors TRBJ2-7, so the J call may be wrong. The length of the CDR3 is 13 residues. Germline V gene lookup returns CDR1 SQVTM and CDR2 ANQGSEA. The CDR3, as DNA: TGCAGCGGCGCGGTGGGGGGCAGCAACGAGCAGTACTTC. Translation: CSGAVGGSNEQYF.

This chain links TRBV7-2 with TRBJ2-3; 9 bases line up with TRBD2. CDR1 SGHTA and CDR2 FQGNSA come from the germline V gene. Trimming cost V 3 bases and J 6 bases; bases outside gene matches: 10. The CDR3 runs 16 residues. The CDR3 coding sequence is TGTGCCAGCAGCTTTGATGTGGCGGGAGGGACGGATACGCAGTATTTT. It is translated as CASSFDVAGGTDTQYF.

In nucleotides, the CDR3 is TGCGCCAGCAGCTTTGGGGGCTCGGCGGCCAAAAACATTCAGTACTTC. As protein: CASSFGGSAAKNIQYF. This chain joins TRBV5-1 and TRBJ2-4, with D tentatively TRBD1 (6 bases). The CDR3 loop spans 16 amino acids. Trimming shortened V by 2 bases and J by 1 base, and 13 bases separated the two germline ends. Germline CDR1 reads SGHRS; CDR2 reads YFSETQ.

V is TRBV20-1 and J is TRBJ2-5; D ambiguous. Germline lookup yields CDR1 DFQATT and CDR2 SNEGSKA (reference sequence). The germline V and J ends were trimmed by 3 bases and 9 bases, with 5 bases remaining between them. CDR3 length: 9 amino acids. CDR3 loop: CSASKAQYF. As DNA, the CDR3 is TGCAGTGCTAGCAAGGCCCAGTACTTC.

The V and J genes are TRBV7-9 and TRBJ2-3; 7 nucleotides line up with TRBD2. There are 14 residues in the CDR3. V shed 7 bases and J 8 bases; nucleotides not matched to a gene: 12. In germline, CDR1 is SEHNR, CDR2 FQNEAQ (reference sequence). Written as DNA, the CDR3 is TGTGCCAGCAACAGCGGCGGGAGTGAAGTTACGCAGTATTTT. Translation: CASNSGGSEVTQYF.

The CDR3 here is CASSRLGFDPNTGELFF. CDR3 DNA sequence: TGCGCCAGCAGCCGCCTCGGGTTTGACCCGAACACCGGGGAGCTGTTTTTT. The V gene is TRBV4-1, the J gene TRBJ2-2, with no clear D. Trimming removed 4 bases from V and 0 bases from J, with 15 bases in between. Per germline, CDR1 MGHRA and CDR2 YSYEKL. The CDR3 has 17 residues.

The chain combines TRBV5-5 with TRBJ2-2, with TRBD1 identical over 7 bases. The germline V gene has CDR1 SGHKS and CDR2 YYEKEE (reference sequence). V lost 4 bases and J lost 6; bases outside the gene matches: 6. The CDR3 extends over 14 amino acids. In DNA form, the CDR3 reads TGTGCCAGCAGCAGAGACAGGGCGGCCGGGGAGCTGTTTTTT. Encoded protein: CASSRDRAAGELFF.

V gene TRBV7-2 combines with J gene TRBJ2-7; 8 positions agree with TRBD2. This CDR3 has 16 amino acids. Trimming removed 5 bases from V and 2 bases from J; junction bases left unmatched: 11. The germline V gene encodes CDR1 SGHTA and CDR2 FQGNSA. CDR3 sequence: CASSPRGGGRTYEQYF. The CDR3 nucleotides read TGTGCCAGCAGCCCCCGGGGGGGCGGGAGGACCTACGAGCAGTACTTC.

Comments on this clone: Distinct nucleotide sequences in the sample also encode this CDR3. This chain connects TRBV5-1 to TRBJ2-3, with unresolved D. The CDR3 totals 11 residues. Trimming left V 3 bases short and J 4 bases short, with 3 bases between. Germline assignment: CDR1 SGHRS and CDR2 YFSETQ. CDR3 DNA: TGCGCCAGCAGCTCCTCAGATACGCAGTATTTT. Translation gives CASSSSDTQYF.

The rearrangement links TRBV7-2 to TRBJ2-3; 7 nucleotides line up with TRBD2. CDR1 is SGHTA and CDR2 is FQGNSA in the germline V gene. The V segment lost 3 bases and the J segment 0 bases; nucleotides outside the gene matches: 3. There are 15 residues in the CDR3. The CDR3 loop is CASSLLAESTDTQYF. Here the CDR3 DNA reads TGTGCCAGCAGCTTGCTAGCGGAGAGCACAGATACGCAGTATTTT. The variable domain in full, completed from reference TRBV7-2 and TRBJ2-3, reads GAGVSQSPSNKVTEKGKDVELRCDPISGHTALYWYRQSLGQGLEFLIYFQGNSAPDKSGLPSDRFSAERTGGSVSTLTIQRTQQEDSAVYLCASSLLAESTDTQYFGPGTRLTVL.

This chain links TRBV2 with TRBJ1-4; no clear D. The germline V gene encodes CDR1 SNHLY and CDR2 FYNNEI. This CDR3 is 14 amino acids long. Trimming left V 7 bases short and J 5 bases short, with 14 bases between. The CDR3 DNA reads TGTGCCAGCACCGGGTGGGGAGGAAATGAAAAACTGTTTTTT. The encoded protein is CASTGWGGNEKLFF.

This chain joins TRBV2 and TRBJ2-5; no clear D gene. Looked up from germline, CDR1 is SNHLY and CDR2 is FYNNEI. V was clipped by 5 bases and J by 3 bases, with 19 bases between them. CDR3 length: 16 residues. The CDR3: CASSYTYLGREETQYF. The CDR3 bases are TGTGCCAGCAGTTATACTTACTTGGGCCGAGAAGAGACCCAGTACTTC.

The rearrangement joins TRBV29-1 to TRBJ2-7; 9 nucleotides line up with TRBD2. Germline V CDR1 and CDR2: SQVTM, ANQGSEA. Trimming removed 4 bases from V and 2 bases from J; junction bases left unmatched: 9. The CDR3 has 15 residues. The CDR3 is CSVALMRGGTYEQYF. The CDR3 DNA follows: TGCAGCGTTGCTCTGATGCGGGGGGGCACCTACGAGCAGTACTTC.

The chain uses TRBV5-8 and TRBJ2-3; 12 nucleotides align to TRBD2. CDR1 SGHTS and CDR2 YDEGEE come from the germline V gene. This CDR3 region has 17 residues. V was clipped by 0 bases and J by 1 base; unmatched bases: 3. This CDR3 reads CASSLGTSGTRTDTQYF. The CDR3 bases are TGTGCCAGCAGCTTGGGGACTAGCGGGACCCGCACAGATACGCAGTATTTT.

This clone was seen a handful of times. The rearrangement joins TRBV18 to TRBJ2-2; D gene unclear. Trimming removed 3 bases at V and 6 bases at J, with 17 bases between. The CDR3 length is 16 residues. Per germline, CDR1 KGHSH and CDR2 LQKENI. The DNA for the CDR3 is TGTGCCAGCTCACCCGGCGGTTCGACCTGGGCCGGGGAGCTGTTTTTT. This translates into CASSPGGSTWAGELFF.

This clone has a handful of counts. The chain employs TRBV29-1 and TRBJ1-4, with D possibly matching TRBD1 (5 bases). CDR1 SQVTM and CDR2 ANQGSEA come from the germline V gene. Trimming left V 4 bases short and J 8 bases short, with 14 bases between. This CDR3 contains 13 residues. The CDR3 coding sequence is TGCAGCGTTGCGACAGCGCCGGGGGAAAAACTGTTTTTT. It yields the protein CSVATAPGEKLFF.

The CDR3 sequence is CAWRGEETQYF. As DNA, the CDR3 is TGTGCCTGGAGAGGGGAGGAAACGCAGTATTTT. The chain has TRBV30 and TRBJ2-3; a weak D match, TRBD2 (6 bases). The CDR3 runs 11 residues. V lost 3 bases and J 9 bases, leaving 10 bases between the germline ends. Germline V gene data show CDR1 as GTSNPN and CDR2 as SVGIG (reference sequence).

The chain uses TRBV5-8 and TRBJ1-2; D ambiguous. V dropped 6 bases and J dropped 5 bases, with 14 bases sitting between them. This CDR3 is built from 13 residues. Germline CDR1 is SGHTS and CDR2 is YDEGEE. CDR3 sequence (DNA): TGTGCCAGCAAACAGAGGGTGGGGTATGGCTACACCTTC. Translating gives CASKQRVGYGYTF.

Regarding this clone: The sample has other DNA sequences that encode this CDR3 too. The rearrangement joins TRBV19 to TRBJ2-2; D ambiguous. The V end was cut by 3 bases, the J end by 3 bases, with 2 bases between. Germline lookup yields CDR1 LNHDA and CDR2 SQIVND (reference sequence). This CDR3 has 12 residues. CDR3 coding DNA: TGTGCCAGTAGTATTCACACCGGGGAGCTGTTTTTT. Its translation: CASSIHTGELFF.

The chain has TRBV5-1 and TRBJ2-3; possibly TRBD2 for D (6 bases). The CDR3 spans 16 residues. From germline, CDR1 is SGHRS and CDR2 YFSETQ. V shed 5 bases and J shed 0 bases, with 16 bases lying between them. CDR3 loop: CASSPRDWTSTDTQYF. The DNA for the CDR3 is TGCGCCAGCAGTCCCAGGGACTGGACTAGCACAGATACGCAGTATTTT.

V gene TRBV6-1 combines with J gene TRBJ2-7; tentatively, D is TRBD2 (6 bases). The CDR3 has 13 residues. The germline gives CDR1 MNHNS, CDR2 SASEGT. With 8 bases removed from V and 3 bases from J, the gap between germline ends came to 14 bases. The chain's CDR3 is CASSGTLFYEQYF. The CDR3 DNA is TGTGCCAGCTCCGGGACTCTCTTCTACGAGCAGTACTTC.

The V and J genes are TRBV15 and TRBJ1-1; a weak D match, TRBD1 (6 bases). The CDR3 loop spans 14 amino acids. Trimming took 3 bases from V and 4 from J, leaving 12 bases between them. Germline CDR1 reads LNHNV; CDR2 reads YYDKDF (reference sequence). The CDR3 loop reads CATSSGQRRTEAFF. The CDR3 DNA reads TGTGCCACCAGCAGCGGACAGCGACGCACTGAAGCTTTCTTT.

The V and J genes are TRBV11-2 and TRBJ2-3, with 8 bases matching TRBD1. Germline values: CDR1 SGHAT, CDR2 FQNNGV. V lost 4 bases to trimming and J lost 1 base; unmatched junction nucleotides: 4. The CDR3 totals 15 residues. CDR3 loop: CASSSTGDGTDTQYF. The CDR3 DNA reads TGTGCCAGCAGCTCGACAGGGGATGGCACAGATACGCAGTATTTT.